The 16 T cell receptor beta chains below were found in one sample sequenced in a study of cytomegalovirus exposure and HLA in healthy donors. PCR employed 60 Vbeta and 13 Jbeta primers. Generated by immunoSEQ multiplex PCR, the TCRdb table keeps only in-frame clones and is missing some. This specimen shows some 110,000 clones; the ten leading clones hold more than 3%. The sequencing input was PBMCs. These receptor sequences come from a man aged 30-40 years in good health and CMV-seronegative.

The CDR3 DNA reads as TGTGCCAGCAGCTTAGAATCCACTACCGGGGAGCTGTTTTTT. This codes for CASSLESTTGELFF. This chain connects TRBV7-2 to TRBJ2-2; D not certain. Trimming stripped 1 base from V and 5 bases from J, with 8 bases between. The length of the CDR3 is 14 residues. From germline, CDR1 is SGHTA and CDR2 FQGNSA.

This chain links TRBV2 with TRBJ2-3; 11 bases are a match to TRBD1. Per the germline V gene, CDR1 is SNHLY and CDR2 is FYNNEI. V was clipped by 3 bases and J by 6 bases; unmatched bases: 2. The CDR3 is made up of 14 amino acids. The CDR3 spells CASSEGQGVDTQYF. The CDR3 nucleotides read TGTGCCAGCAGTGAGGGACAGGGGGTGGATACGCAGTATTTT.

This chain joins TRBV5-1 and TRBJ2-2; 7 bases fit TRBD1. Trimming took 5 bases from V and 8 from J; bases not matched to a gene: 12. The CDR3 contains 15 residues. The germline gives CDR1 SGHRS, CDR2 YFSETQ. The CDR3: CASRPTGTVTGELFF. The CDR3 DNA reads TGCGCCAGCAGACCGACCGGGACAGTTACTGGGGAGCTGTTTTTT. The whole variable domain, remainder taken from reference TRBV5-1 and TRBJ2-2, is KAGVTQTPRYLIKTRGQQVTLSCSPISGHRSVSWYQQTPGQGLQFLFEYFSETQRNKGNFPGRFSGRQFSNSRSEMNVSTLELGDSALYLCASRPTGTVTGELFFGEGSRLTVL.

CDR3 coding DNA: TGCGCCAGCAGTGGCGGGGGGGTATACGCCTACGAGCAGTACTTC. Translated, it gives CASSGGGVYAYEQYF. The chain carries TRBV5-1 and TRBJ2-7; 9 positions match TRBD2. The germline CDR1 and CDR2 sequences are SGHRS and YFSETQ. V shed 5 bases, J shed 2 bases, and the junction held 8 bases outside the gene matches. The CDR3 length is 15 residues.

The chain employs TRBV5-6 and TRBJ2-7; D unclear. Trimming shortened V by 1 base and J by 6 bases, and 8 bases separated the two germline ends. The CDR3 has 12 residues. Germline V gene lookup returns CDR1 SGHDT and CDR2 YYEEEE. This chain's CDR3 is CASSLSVSEQYF. In DNA, the CDR3 is TGTGCCAGCAGCTTGTCGGTTTCCGAGCAGTACTTC.

V usage is TRBV5-6 and J usage is TRBJ2-7, with 8 bases fitting TRBD1. This CDR3 comprises 14 residues. The V gene's germline CDR1 is SGHDT and CDR2 YYEEEE. Trimming took 2 bases from V and 3 from J; bases not matched to a gene: 4. The CDR3 sequence: CASSLQGVVYEQYF. The CDR3 DNA is TGTGCCAGCAGCTTACAGGGGGTCGTCTACGAGCAGTACTTC.

The CDR3 sequence: CASSQGMETQYF. CDR3 DNA: TGCGCCAGCTCCCAGGGGATGGAGACCCAGTACTTC. The V call is TRBV5-1, the J call TRBJ2-5, with a weak D call TRBD1 (6 bases). Germline CDR1 and CDR2: SGHRS and YFSETQ. V lost 7 bases to trimming and J lost 5 bases, with 12 bases between them. CDR3 length: 12 amino acids.

The genes are TRBV9 and TRBJ2-3; TRBD2 is a possible D gene (5 bases). V was clipped by 0 bases and J by 5 bases, with 10 bases between them. This CDR3 has 14 amino acids. CDR1 is SGDLS and CDR2 is YYNGEE in the germline V gene. The CDR3 sequence is CASSVAPGGDTQYF. The CDR3 coding sequence is TGTGCCAGCAGCGTAGCCCCAGGAGGAGATACGCAGTATTTT.

The chain has TRBV19 and TRBJ1-5; D is perhaps TRBD1 (6 bases). The CDR3 has 17 residues. CDR1 LNHDA and CDR2 SQIVND come from the germline V gene (reference sequence). Trimming removed 0 bases from V and 1 base from J, with 13 bases in between. CDR3 in amino acids: CASSIDPTGSSNQPQHF. In DNA form, the CDR3 reads TGTGCCAGTAGTATAGACCCGACAGGATCGAGCAATCAGCCCCAGCATTTT.

The chain recombines TRBV5-4 with TRBJ1-4; TRBD1 aligns across 7 bases. The CDR3 extends over 14 amino acids. In germline, CDR1 is SGHNT, CDR2 YYREEE (reference sequence). V dropped 5 bases and J dropped 5; count of bases not matched to a gene: 6. The CDR3 region is CASSRDSVNEKLFF. The CDR3 region has the DNA TGTGCCAGCAGTCGGGACAGCGTCAATGAAAAACTGTTTTTT.

The rearrangement links TRBV6-5 to TRBJ2-5; 9 bases are shared with TRBD1. The DNA matches TRBJ2-7 better at its end, which makes the J call doubtful. CDR1 and CDR2 from the germline V gene are MNHEY and SVGAGI. The CDR3 is 15 amino acids. The CDR3 reads CASSALGQGLYEQYF. CDR3 coding DNA: TGTGCCAGCAGCGCATTGGGACAGGGACTCTACGAGCAGTACTTC.

The gene calls are TRBV7-9 and TRBJ2-2; perhaps TRBD2 as D (5 bases). V was trimmed by 5 bases and J by 10 bases, leaving 14 bases between them. The CDR3 is 13 residues long. Per the germline V gene, CDR1 is SEHNR and CDR2 is FQNEAQ (reference sequence). The CDR3 DNA follows: TGTGCCAGCAGCATCGGACTGGTGATGGAGCTGTTTTTT. Its translation is CASSIGLVMELFF.

This chain connects TRBV6-5 to TRBJ1-1; tentatively, D is TRBD1 (6 bases). Trimming shortened V by 7 bases and J by 1 base, and 13 bases separated the two germline ends. Germline V lookup: CDR1 MNHEY, CDR2 SVGAGI. The CDR3 is made up of 14 amino acids. CDR3 in DNA: TGTGCCAGCAATTTCAGGGGTGAGAACACTGAAGCTTTCTTT. Translating gives CASNFRGENTEAFF.

This rearrangement joins TRBV5-1 to TRBJ2-3, with 8 bases lining up with TRBD1. The germline gives CDR1 SGHRS, CDR2 YFSETQ. The ends lost 4 bases at V and 2 bases at J; junction bases unmatched: 6. The CDR3 length is 15 residues. The CDR3 DNA follows: TGCGCCAGCAGCCCGGGACAGGTTCACACAGATACGCAGTATTTT. It codes for CASSPGQVHTDTQYF.

The chain is built from TRBV5-6 and TRBJ1-1; D possibly corresponds to TRBD1 (5 bases). V was clipped by 3 bases and J by 3 bases, with 15 bases between them. The CDR3 contains 15 residues. CDR1 is SGHDT and CDR2 is YYEEEE in the germline V gene. The CDR3 spells CASSWGDGTYTEAFF. The CDR3, as DNA: TGTGCCAGCAGCTGGGGGGACGGGACTTACACTGAAGCTTTCTTT. Full variable domain (remainder filled in from reference TRBV5-6 and TRBJ1-1): DAGVTQSPTHLIKTRGQQVTLRCSPKSGHDTVSWYQQALGQGPQFIFQYYEEEERQRGNFPDRFSGHQFPNYSSELNVNALLLGDSALYLCASSWGDGTYTEAFFGQGTRLTVV.

V is TRBV7-8 and J is TRBJ1-4; tentatively, D is TRBD1 (5 bases). V gave up 3 bases and J gave up 11 bases, with 16 bases separating them. CDR1 is SGHVS and CDR2 is FQNEAQ in the germline V gene. CDR3 size: 14 residues. As DNA, the CDR3 is TGTGCCAGCAGCTTGGGTGGGGAGGGGTGGAAACTGTTTTTT. Translation: CASSLGGEGWKLFF.